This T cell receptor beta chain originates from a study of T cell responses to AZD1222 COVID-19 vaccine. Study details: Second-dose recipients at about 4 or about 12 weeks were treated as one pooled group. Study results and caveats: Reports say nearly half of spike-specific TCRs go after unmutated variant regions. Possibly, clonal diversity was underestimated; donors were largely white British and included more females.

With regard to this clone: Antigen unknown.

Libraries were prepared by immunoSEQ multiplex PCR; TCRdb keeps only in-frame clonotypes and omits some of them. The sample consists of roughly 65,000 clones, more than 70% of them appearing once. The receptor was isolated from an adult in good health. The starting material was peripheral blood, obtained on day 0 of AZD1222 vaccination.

CDR3 DNA sequence: TGTGCCAGCAGCCCTCGACTAGCCCAAAAAGGCACCGGGGAGCTGTTTTTT. It codes for CASSPRLAQKGTGELFF. The chain is built from TRBV28 and TRBJ2-2, with 7 nucleotides matching TRBD2. The CDR3 spans 17 residues. The trim removed 6 bases at V and 4 bases at J, leaving 14 bases unmatched. Per germline, CDR1 MDHEN and CDR2 SYDVKM.